This is a list of T cell receptor beta chains from one sample in a study of T-cell reconstitution after alpha-beta-depleted transplantation in children. TCRdb reanalysed the PCR reads using MiXCR and keeps one entry per CDR3 protein. Among approximately 99,000 distinct CDR3 sequences listed, almost 6.5% were seen once. Sequenced material: PBMCs, mostly from graft donor cells, taken 360 days after TCRalphabeta/CD19-depleted stem cell transplant. Every receptor here comes from a male patient between 2 and 15 years old who had a stem cell transplant for acute lymphoblastic leukemia, so the T cells may come from the graft donor. Both conserved end residues are part of each CDR3. The D gene is left open where the match is weak. The size entry is marked missing in some rows and otherwise reads once, few, many or a size class.

d_gene | j_gene | abundance | v_gene | CDR3aa | CDR3nt
NA | TRBJ2-7 | NA | TRBV28 | CASSSMGGPSKEQYF | TGTGCCAGCAGTTCAATGGGGGGACCCTCTAAAGAGCAGTACTTC
NA | TRBJ1-1 | many | TRBV5-1 | CASSLAGDTEAFF | TGCGCCAGCAGCTTGGCGGGGGACACTGAAGCTTTCTTT
NA | TRBJ2-7 | many | TRBV25-1 | CASSEWEAYEQYF | TGTGCCAGCAGTGAATGGGAAGCCTACGAGCAGTACTTC
NA | TRBJ1-4 | many | TRBV6-1 | CASSLTPSNYATNEKLFF | TGTGCCAGCAGCTTGACACCGTCCAATTATGCAACTAATGAAAAACTGTTTTTT
TRBD1 | TRBJ1-2 | few | TRBV3-1 | CASSQDTGDYGYTF | TGTGCCAGCAGCCAAGATACAGGGGACTATGGCTACACCTTC
NA | TRBJ1-5 | many | TRBV6-5 | CASSTRGGNQPQHF | TGTGCCAGCAGTACCAGGGGAGGCAATCAGCCCCAGCATTTT
TRBD2 | TRBJ2-1 | NA | TRBV24-1 | CATSPAGRANNEQFF | TGTGCCACCTCCCCGGCCGGGAGGGCCAACAATGAGCAGTTCTTC
TRBD1 | TRBJ2-7 | many | TRBV29-1 | CSVQRTGVFYEQYF | TGCAGCGTCCAGCGGACAGGGGTCTTCTACGAGCAGTACTTC
NA | TRBJ1-1 | many | TRBV27 | CASGSGAPYTEAFF | TGTGCCAGCGGTTCAGGGGCGCCCTACACTGAAGCTTTCTTT
TRBD1 | TRBJ2-6 | few | TRBV9 | CASSVDSGGSFGRANVLTF | TGTGCCAGCAGCGTAGACTCAGGGGGATCTTTTGGGAGGGCCAACGTCCTGACTTTC
TRBD1 | TRBJ2-5 | few | TRBV7-9 | CASSHKDRGRETQYF | TGTGCCAGCAGCCACAAAGACAGGGGTAGAGAGACCCAGTACTTC
NA | TRBJ1-2 | NA | TRBV19 | CASSPSGSEGYGYTF | TGTGCCAGTAGTCCGAGCGGATCCGAGGGCTATGGCTACACCTTC
TRBD2 | TRBJ2-1 | NA | TRBV28 | CASSLGAGASYNEQFF | TGTGCCAGCAGTTTAGGGGCGGGAGCCTCCTACAATGAGCAGTTCTTC
NA | TRBJ2-3 | NA | TRBV6-5 | CASSYSGAGDTQYF | TGTGCCAGCAGTTACTCGGGGGCGGGAGATACGCAGTATTTT
NA | TRBJ2-7 | many | TRBV28 | CASSFLDSYEQYF | TGTGCCAGCAGTTTTCTCGACAGTTACGAGCAGTACTTC
NA | TRBJ1-1 | NA | TRBV29-1 | CSVDRGREGTEAFF | TGCAGCGTTGACAGGGGAAGGGAAGGCACTGAAGCTTTCTTT
NA | TRBJ2-1 | many | TRBV5-1 | CASSLDVALQYNEQFF | TGCGCCAGCAGCCTCGACGTCGCTCTGCAATACAATGAGCAGTTCTTC
NA | TRBJ1-2 | many | TRBV5-1 | CASISREGNYGYTF | TGCGCCAGTATATCTAGGGAGGGGAACTATGGCTACACCTTC
NA | TRBJ2-3 | many | TRBV7-3 | CASSFSGRGTDTQYF | TGTGCCAGCAGCTTTTCCGGCAGGGGCACAGATACGCAGTATTTT
NA | TRBJ1-3 | many | TRBV9 | CASSVSGTVGNTIYF | TGTGCCAGCAGCGTAAGTGGGACGGTCGGAAACACCATATATTTT
TRBD2 | TRBJ2-7 | many | TRBV5-1 | CASSPEGTRHEQYF | TGCGCCAGCAGCCCGGAGGGGACTAGACACGAGCAGTACTTC
NA | TRBJ1-3 | few | TRBV9 | CASSVAGAGNTIYF | TGTGCCAGCAGCGTAGCAGGGGCTGGAAACACCATATATTTT
NA | TRBJ2-5 | few | TRBV5-1 | CASSLGAGAQETQYF | TGCGCCAGCAGCTTGGGGGCAGGGGCACAAGAGACCCAGTACTTC
TRBD1 | TRBJ2-7 | NA | TRBV27 | CASSLDRGPEQYF | TGTGCCAGCAGCCTCGACAGGGGGCCGGAGCAGTACTTC
TRBD1 | TRBJ2-5 | many | TRBV7-8 | CASSDRGTGGKETQYF | TGTGCCAGCAGCGACCGCGGGACAGGGGGGAAAGAGACCCAGTACTTC
NA | TRBJ2-6 | many | TRBV28 | CASSAVAGANVLTF | TGTGCCAGCAGCGCGGTGGCCGGGGCCAACGTCCTGACTTTC
NA | TRBJ2-7 | many | TRBV21-1 | CASSRKDRAYEQYF | TGTGCCAGCAGTCGTAAGGACAGAGCCTACGAGCAGTACTTC
NA | TRBJ2-3 | many | TRBV20-1 | CSAEGSSDTQYF | TGCAGTGCCGAAGGTAGCTCAGATACGCAGTATTTT